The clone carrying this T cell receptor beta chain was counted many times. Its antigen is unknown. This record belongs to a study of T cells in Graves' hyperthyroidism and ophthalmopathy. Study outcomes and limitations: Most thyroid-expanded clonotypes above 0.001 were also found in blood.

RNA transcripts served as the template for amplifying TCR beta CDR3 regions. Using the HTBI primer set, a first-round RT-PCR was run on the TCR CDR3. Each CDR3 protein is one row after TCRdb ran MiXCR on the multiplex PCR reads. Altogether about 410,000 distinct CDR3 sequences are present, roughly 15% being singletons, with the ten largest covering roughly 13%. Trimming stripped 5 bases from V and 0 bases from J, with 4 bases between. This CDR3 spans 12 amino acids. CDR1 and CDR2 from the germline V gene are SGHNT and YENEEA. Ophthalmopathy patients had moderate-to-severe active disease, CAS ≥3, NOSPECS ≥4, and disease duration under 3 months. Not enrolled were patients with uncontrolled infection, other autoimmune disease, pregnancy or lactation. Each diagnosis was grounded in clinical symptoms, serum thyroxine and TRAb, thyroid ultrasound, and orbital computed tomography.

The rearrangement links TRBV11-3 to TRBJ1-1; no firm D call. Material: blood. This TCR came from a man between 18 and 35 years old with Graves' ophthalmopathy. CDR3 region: CASSPMNTEAFF. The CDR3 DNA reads TGTGCCAGCAGCCCCATGAACACTGAAGCTTTCTTT.